The subject of this entry is one T cell receptor (beta chain). Germline CDR1 is SQVTM and CDR2 is ANQGSEA. This CDR3 region has 14 residues. J lost 5 bases, V lost 4 bases, and 9 bases had no gene match. This entry is derived from a study of control samples from healthy donors and cancer patients. The table came from immunoSEQ multiplex PCR; TCRdb's copy has only in-frame clones and leaves some out. The sample consists of around 150,000 clones, roughly 94% of them appearing once. The sequence derives from a man in his sixties with colorectal cancer. This chain links TRBV29-1 with TRBJ1-1, with TRBD1 matching over 8 bases. The sequencing sample was made of PBMCs. CDR3 residues: CSVADRVRGTEAFF. CDR3 in DNA: TGCAGCGTTGCGGACAGGGTAAGGGGGACTGAAGCTTTCTTT.